This TCR beta chain was retrieved from a study of T cell responses to AZD1222 COVID-19 vaccine. In the study overall: Second doses were pooled across both intervals (about 4 or about 12 weeks). Points from the study as a whole: Clonal diversity may have been underestimated, and the donors were mostly white British, with more females than males. Unmutated variant regions are reportedly targeted by nearly half of spike-specific TCRs.

Some clones are missing from TCRdb's copy, which holds only in-frame ones; the method was immunoSEQ multiplex PCR. This sample carries 90,000 to 140,000 clones, approximately 87% of them seen once, and the ten largest clones take roughly 2.7%. This clone turned up a few times. Its antigen is not identified. The CDR3 sequence is 14 residues long. V dropped 7 bases and J dropped 6; count of bases not matched to a gene: 9. Germline V gene data show CDR1 as LNHDA and CDR2 as SQIVND (reference sequence). This receptor was obtained from an adult in good health. The chain joins TRBV19 to TRBJ1-5; 7 nucleotides align to TRBD1. The sequencing here drew on peripheral blood, taken on day 0 of AZD1222 vaccination. CDR3: CASTDTGEAQPQHF. The CDR3, as DNA: TGTGCCAGTACGGACACAGGGGAGGCTCAGCCCCAGCATTTT.